This T cell receptor beta chain originates from a study of shared clonotypes between healthy human individuals (TCRdb year 2020). About the investigation overall: Three men and a couple of women, aged 18 to 49 years, made up the cohort. For each donor, three plates each were used for CD4 naive and CD4 memory, two plates were used for CD8 naive, and one plate was used for CD8 memory. To estimate repertoire size and how much clonotypes are shared between individuals, the study performed deep sequencing of blood TCR repertoires from roughly five healthy adults. To increase sequencing depth and limit assay-specific biases, TCR repertoire library preparation and sequencing were carried out by different laboratories using diverse techniques. Each donor's leukapheresis produced roughly between roughly 0.85 and 10 billion PBMCs.

CD8 naive samples consisted of CD45RO-negative cells that were positively selected for CCR7, yielding a CD45RA+CCR7+ population without TemRA cells. The donors were healthy, HIV-negative adults with no recently reported acute infections or vaccinations. Every donor was a Caucasian adult living in Nashville, Tennessee, USA. After blood collection by leukapheresis, PBMCs were isolated using Ficoll-Histopaque density gradient centrifugation and then cryopreserved in the vapor phase of liquid nitrogen. Purity and quantity of every magnetically sorted T cell population were checked by analytical flow cytometry. Genomic DNA was isolated from every sorted fraction and measured by UV absorbance on a Nanodrop 2000c. Using the deep immunoSEQ assay, multiplex PCR amplified TCR CDR3 regions from genomic DNA. Extracted genomic DNA from each cell subset was distributed evenly across all wells of several immunoSEQ 96-well plates, and each plate was treated as a replicate. For sorted subsets, each replicate PCR was loaded with 150 to 250 ng genomic DNA, equivalent to 25,000 to 35,000 T cell genomes. The purified libraries were quantified using a Qubit 3.0 fluorometer, sized with a Bioanalyzer 2100, and then quantified again using the KAPA Library Quantification kit. Each immunoSEQ 96-well plate was sequenced on its own single-read 150-cycle Illumina NextSeq 550 flow cell. The published analysis was carried out like this. The immunoSEQ output contained only junctional sequences without quality scores, so filtering could not match that applied to full-length reads. To assign V/J genes and CDR3, sequences were annotated against IMGT germline references using PyIR, a Python wrapper for IgBLAST v1.9. Reads were removed for weak V/J assignments (E-value above 1e-6), missing CDR3, stop codons, out-of-frame junctions, or ambiguous translated residues. V3J clonotypes were defined by identical inferred V gene, J gene, and CDR3 amino acid sequence. To compute the percentage overlap between repertoires, the number of shared unique clonotypes was divided by the size of the smaller repertoire. Richness of each repertoire was evaluated using RTK rarefaction, the Chao1 estimator, and Recon v2.1 estimates of unobserved clonotypes. Generation probabilities were computed with OLGA for all TCRbeta clonotypes obtained by the gDNA method from several donors. TCRdb mirrors the immuneACCESS table, restricted to in-frame sequences. Some clones are absent from its copies; in checked studies, under half trace to an unresolved V gene, and the reason for the others is unknown. V, J and clone size were drawn from that table, and D and trimming were deduced from the DNA. The sample table lists about 2,100,000 clones, just over 90% of them with a count of one. The biggest ten clones account for more than 1.5% of the sample.

General study outcomes and caveats: Clonotypes shared by all four sorted-subset donors showed higher generation probabilities than non-shared clonotypes. Sampling was restricted to blood, and TCR repertoires in tissues likely differ from the TCR repertoires found in blood. Larger estimated clonotype richness was generally found for naive subsets than for memory subsets. Sharing across several donors was observed for around 4.8% of naive CD4, less than 4% of naive CD8, over 2% of memory CD4, and about 0.39% of memory CD8 clonotypes. Based on pairwise subsampling, the degree of clonotype sharing among donors was expected to be affected by sequencing depth. Because the study included a small number of donors, the genetic and exposure-history diversity represented was limited. Even with the large sequencing depth, rarefaction of the sorted-subset datasets indicated that sequencing was incomplete.

With respect to this clone: What this receptor recognizes is not known. No per-base quality is available; no much larger clone lies one base away.

The CDR3 goes from the cysteine to the phenylalanine over 15 residues. Only CDR3 DNA remains: 45 bases, in frame from the first base. CDR1 and CDR2, per the germline V gene, are SQVTM and ANQGSEA. Trimming accounts for 2 bases at V and 1 base at J, while the number of junction bases matched to no gene is 7. The specimen was naive CD8+ T cells from PBMCs. Interpreted using the paper, the cell subset or site label stands for: CD45RA+CCR7+. The chain is made from TRBV29-1 and TRBJ2-7, and 8 junction bases match TRBD1. This clonotype was sampled from a man between 18 and 35 years old in good health. Some clones in this sample may be carry-over from other donors' samples. The bases are TGCAGCGTTGAATCCCGGGACAGGCTTTCCTACGAGCAGTACTTC. Its coded protein is CSVESRDRLSYEQYF.